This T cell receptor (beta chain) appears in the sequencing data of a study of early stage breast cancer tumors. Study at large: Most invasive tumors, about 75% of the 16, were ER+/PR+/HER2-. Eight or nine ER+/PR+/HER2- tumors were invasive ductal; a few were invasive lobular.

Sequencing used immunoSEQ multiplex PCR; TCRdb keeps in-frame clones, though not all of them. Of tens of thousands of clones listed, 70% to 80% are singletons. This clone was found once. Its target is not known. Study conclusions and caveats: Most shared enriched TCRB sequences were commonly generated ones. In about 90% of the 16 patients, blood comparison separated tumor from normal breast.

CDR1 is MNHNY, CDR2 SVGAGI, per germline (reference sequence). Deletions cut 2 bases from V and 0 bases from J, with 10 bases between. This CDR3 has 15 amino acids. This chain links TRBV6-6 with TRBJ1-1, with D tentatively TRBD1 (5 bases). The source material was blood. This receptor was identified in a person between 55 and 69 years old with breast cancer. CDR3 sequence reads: CASSYVRGMNTEAFF. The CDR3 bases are TGTGCCAGCAGTTACGTACGGGGCATGAACACTGAAGCTTTCTTT.